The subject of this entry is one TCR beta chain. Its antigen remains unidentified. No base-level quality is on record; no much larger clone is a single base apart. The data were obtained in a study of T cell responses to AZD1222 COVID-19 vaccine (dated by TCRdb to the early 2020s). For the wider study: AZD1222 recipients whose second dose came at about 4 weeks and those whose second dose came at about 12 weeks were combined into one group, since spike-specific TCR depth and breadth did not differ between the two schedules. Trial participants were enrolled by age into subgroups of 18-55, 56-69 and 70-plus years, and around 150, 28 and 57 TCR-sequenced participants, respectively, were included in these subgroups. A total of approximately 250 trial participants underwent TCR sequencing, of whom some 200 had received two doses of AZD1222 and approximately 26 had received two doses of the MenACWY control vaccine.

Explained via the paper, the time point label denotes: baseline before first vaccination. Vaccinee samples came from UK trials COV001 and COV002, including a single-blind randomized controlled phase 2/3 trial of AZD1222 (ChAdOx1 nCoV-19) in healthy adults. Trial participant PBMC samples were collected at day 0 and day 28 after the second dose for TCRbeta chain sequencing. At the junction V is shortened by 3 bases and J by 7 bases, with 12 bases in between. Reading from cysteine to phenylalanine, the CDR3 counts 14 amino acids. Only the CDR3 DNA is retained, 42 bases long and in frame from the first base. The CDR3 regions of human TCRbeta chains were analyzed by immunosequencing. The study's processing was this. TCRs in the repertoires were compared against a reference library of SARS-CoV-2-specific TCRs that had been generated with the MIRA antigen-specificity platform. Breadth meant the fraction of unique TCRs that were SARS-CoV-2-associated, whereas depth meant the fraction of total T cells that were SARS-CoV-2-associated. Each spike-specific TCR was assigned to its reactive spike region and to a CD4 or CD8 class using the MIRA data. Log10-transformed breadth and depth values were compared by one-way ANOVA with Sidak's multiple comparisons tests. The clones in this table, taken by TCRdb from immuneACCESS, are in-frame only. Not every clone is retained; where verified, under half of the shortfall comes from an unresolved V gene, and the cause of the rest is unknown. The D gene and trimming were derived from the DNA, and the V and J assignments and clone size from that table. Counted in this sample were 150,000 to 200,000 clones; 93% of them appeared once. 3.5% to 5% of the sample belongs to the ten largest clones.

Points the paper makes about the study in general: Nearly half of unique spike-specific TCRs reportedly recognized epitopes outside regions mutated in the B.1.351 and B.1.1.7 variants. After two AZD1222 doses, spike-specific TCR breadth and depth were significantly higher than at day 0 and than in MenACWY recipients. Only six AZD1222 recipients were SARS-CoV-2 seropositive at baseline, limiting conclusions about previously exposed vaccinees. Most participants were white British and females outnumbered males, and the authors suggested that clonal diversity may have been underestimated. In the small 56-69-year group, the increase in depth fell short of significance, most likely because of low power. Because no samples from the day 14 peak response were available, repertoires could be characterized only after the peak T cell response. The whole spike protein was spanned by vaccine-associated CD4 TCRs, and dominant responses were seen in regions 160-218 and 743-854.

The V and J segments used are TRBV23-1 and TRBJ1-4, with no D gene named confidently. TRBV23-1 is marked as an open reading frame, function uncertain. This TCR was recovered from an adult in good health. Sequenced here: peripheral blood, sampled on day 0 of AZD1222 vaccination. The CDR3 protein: CASSHKGPFEKLFF. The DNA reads TGCGCCAGCAGTCACAAGGGCCCCTTTGAAAAACTGTTTTTT.